A selection of T cell receptor beta chains follows, all from one sample in a study of cytomegalovirus exposure and HLA in healthy donors. The data were produced by immunoSEQ multiplex PCR, yet TCRdb's version contains in-frame clones alone and is incomplete. The table includes under 200,000 clones, 70% to 90% detected once. Sample: PBMCs. Receptors were obtained from a man aged 30 to 45 in good health and CMV-seropositive. The CDR3 runs from the conserved cysteine through the conserved F or W. A D gene is named only where the DNA matches it firmly.

CDR3	D	V	J
CASSDRMNTEAFF	NA	TRBV5-8	TRBJ1-1
CASSLAGATEAFF	NA	TRBV7-9	TRBJ1-1
CASSPNSSDQPQHF	NA	TRBV27	TRBJ1-5
CASENMAGMSTEAFF	NA	TRBV25-1	TRBJ1-1
CASSQVGSVGEQFF	NA	TRBV4-2	TRBJ2-1
CASSIGADTQYF	NA	TRBV6-5	TRBJ2-3
CASSQAPRGNEQFF	NA	TRBV4-2	TRBJ2-1
CASSQLQGETEAFF	TRBD1	TRBV6-1	TRBJ1-1
CASSPWEYNEQFF	NA	TRBV9	TRBJ2-1
CASSQDRGQGVAFF	TRBD1	TRBV4-3	TRBJ1-1
CASSLSDRFSYEQYF	NA	TRBV27	TRBJ2-7
CASSALAGANNEQFF	TRBD2	TRBV6-5	TRBJ2-1
CASSLGQGGNTEAFF	TRBD1	TRBV18	TRBJ1-1
CASSRDSAGPQHF	TRBD1	TRBV10-1	TRBJ1-5
CASSYAGTGVSYEQYF	TRBD1	TRBV6-5	TRBJ2-7
CASSYSGRLSEQYF	NA	TRBV6-5	TRBJ2-7
CASSPGGAAANEKLFF	NA	TRBV7-9	TRBJ1-4
CASSLNREETQYF	NA	TRBV5-1	TRBJ2-5
CASSIAGTGAKQGYTF	TRBD1	TRBV7-9	TRBJ1-2
CASSGRENIQYF	NA	TRBV19	TRBJ2-4
CASSPTGLVDTGELFF	TRBD2	TRBV7-8	TRBJ2-2
CASPSTSGRSAGELFF	TRBD2	TRBV18	TRBJ2-2
CASSFRHPGGGNTGELFF	NA	TRBV5-1	TRBJ2-2
CASSLGLAGGTDEQFF	TRBD2	TRBV7-9	TRBJ2-1
CASSLSGTGSTYEQYF	TRBD1	TRBV7-9	TRBJ2-7
CASSFRETQYF	NA	TRBV5-1	TRBJ2-5
CASSRRGLGTEAFF	TRBD1	TRBV2	TRBJ1-1
CAWSVRGLNTGELFF	TRBD1	TRBV30	TRBJ2-2
CASSSGQGSTDTQYF	TRBD1	TRBV18	TRBJ2-3
CATSRDNGVSFEQYF	NA	TRBV15	TRBJ2-7
CASRFGTEVNEQFF	TRBD1	TRBV2	TRBJ2-1